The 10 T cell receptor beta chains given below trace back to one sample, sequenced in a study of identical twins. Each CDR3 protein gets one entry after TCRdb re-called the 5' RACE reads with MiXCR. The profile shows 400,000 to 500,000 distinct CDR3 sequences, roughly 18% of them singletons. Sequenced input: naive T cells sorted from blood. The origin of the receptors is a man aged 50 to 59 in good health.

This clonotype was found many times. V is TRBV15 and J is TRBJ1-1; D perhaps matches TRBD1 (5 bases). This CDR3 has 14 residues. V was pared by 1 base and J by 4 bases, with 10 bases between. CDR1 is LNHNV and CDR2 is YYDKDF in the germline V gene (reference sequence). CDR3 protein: CATSRGPGSTEAFF. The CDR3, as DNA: TGTGCCACCAGCAGAGGTCCAGGGAGCACTGAAGCTTTCTTT.

The CDR3 spells CASGGGAGHNEQFF. The CDR3 DNA reads as TGTGCCAGCGGCGGGGGAGCGGGTCACAATGAGCAGTTCTTC. The chain recombines TRBV7-8 with TRBJ2-1; 7 nucleotides align to TRBD2. With 8 bases clipped from V and 5 bases from J, the junction kept 9 bases outside the gene matches. The CDR3 totals 14 residues. Germline loops: CDR1 SGHVS, CDR2 FQNEAQ.

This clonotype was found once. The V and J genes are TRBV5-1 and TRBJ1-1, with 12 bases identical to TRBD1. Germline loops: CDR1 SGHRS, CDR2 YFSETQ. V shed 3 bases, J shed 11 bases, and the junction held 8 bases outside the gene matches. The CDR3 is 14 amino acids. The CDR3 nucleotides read TGCGCCAGCAGCTCCGGGACAGGGGGCATATTTGCTTTCTTT. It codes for CASSSGTGGIFAFF.

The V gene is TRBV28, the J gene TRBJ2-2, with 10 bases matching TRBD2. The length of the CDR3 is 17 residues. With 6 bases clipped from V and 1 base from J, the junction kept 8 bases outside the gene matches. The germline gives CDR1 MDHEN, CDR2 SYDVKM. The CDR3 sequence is CASRPVWTSGNTGELFF. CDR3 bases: TGTGCCAGCAGACCGGTGTGGACTAGCGGGAACACCGGGGAGCTGTTTTTT.

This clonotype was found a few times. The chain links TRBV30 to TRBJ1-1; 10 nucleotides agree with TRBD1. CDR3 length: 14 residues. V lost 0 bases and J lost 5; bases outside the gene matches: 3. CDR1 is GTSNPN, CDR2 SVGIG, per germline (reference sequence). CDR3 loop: CAWSVGQGETEAFF. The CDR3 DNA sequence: TGTGCCTGGAGTGTCGGACAGGGGGAGACTGAAGCTTTCTTT.

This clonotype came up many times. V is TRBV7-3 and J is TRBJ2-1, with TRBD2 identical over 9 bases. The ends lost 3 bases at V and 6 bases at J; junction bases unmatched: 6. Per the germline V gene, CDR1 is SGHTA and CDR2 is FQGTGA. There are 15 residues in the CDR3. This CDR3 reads CASSLGLAGLNEQFF. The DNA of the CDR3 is TGTGCCAGCAGCTTGGGACTAGCTGGTCTCAATGAGCAGTTCTTC.

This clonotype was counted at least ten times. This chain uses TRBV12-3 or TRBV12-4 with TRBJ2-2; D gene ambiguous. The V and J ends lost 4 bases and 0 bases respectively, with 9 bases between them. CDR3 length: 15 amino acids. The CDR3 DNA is TGTGCCAGCAGTTCCGTCGGTTCGAACACCGGGGAGCTGTTTTTT. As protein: CASSSVGSNTGELFF.

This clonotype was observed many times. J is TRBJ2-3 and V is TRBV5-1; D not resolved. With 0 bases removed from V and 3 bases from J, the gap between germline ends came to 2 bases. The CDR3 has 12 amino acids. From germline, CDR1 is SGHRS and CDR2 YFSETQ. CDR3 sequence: CASSLATDTQYF. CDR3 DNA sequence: TGCGCCAGCAGCTTGGCGACAGATACGCAGTATTTT.

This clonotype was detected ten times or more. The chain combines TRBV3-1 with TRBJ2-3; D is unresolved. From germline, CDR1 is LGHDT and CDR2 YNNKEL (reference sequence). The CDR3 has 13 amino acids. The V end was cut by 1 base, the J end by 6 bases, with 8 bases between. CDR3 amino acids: CASSQAGPDTQYF. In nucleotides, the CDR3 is TGTGCCAGCAGCCAAGCCGGGCCGGATACGCAGTATTTT.

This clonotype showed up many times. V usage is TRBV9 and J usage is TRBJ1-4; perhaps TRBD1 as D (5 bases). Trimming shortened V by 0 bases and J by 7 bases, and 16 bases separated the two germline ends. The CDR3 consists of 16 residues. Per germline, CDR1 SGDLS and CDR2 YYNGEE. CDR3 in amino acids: CASSVGGGPAGEKLFF. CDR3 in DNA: TGTGCCAGCAGCGTAGGGGGGGGACCGGCAGGTGAAAAACTGTTTTTT.